A selection of T cell receptor beta chains follows, all from one sample in a study of T-cell reconstitution after alpha-beta-depleted transplantation in children. TCRdb fed the PCR reads into MiXCR, producing one record per CDR3 protein. The profile covers about 540,000 distinct CDR3 sequences, with around 17% appearing a single time and around 3.3% taken by the ten largest. The starting material was PBMCs from the stem cell graft donor, obtained from the stem cell graft. All receptors come from a human donor who donated a stem cell graft to a child with acute lymphoblastic leukemia. The CDR3 runs from the conserved cysteine through the conserved F or W. The D gene is left open where the match is weak. Some rows have no size entry. The others give once, few or many, or a class for an expanded clone.

clone_size	v_call	cdr3_length	d_call	j_call	cdr3_nt	cdr3_aa
-	TRBV7-9	14	-	TRBJ2-3	TGTGCCAGCACCCCCCCACGGACTCCCGATACGCAGTATTTT	CASTPPRTPDTQYF
few	TRBV9	16	TRBD2	TRBJ2-7	TGTGCCAGCAGCGTAGAGGGGCTAGCGGGCGCCTACGAGCAGTACTTC	CASSVEGLAGAYEQYF
many	TRBV12-3/TRBV12-4	15	TRBD1	TRBJ2-2	TGTGCCAGCAGTTGGACAGGGGGCCCCACCGGGGAGCTGTTTTTT	CASSWTGGPTGELFF
-	TRBV6-1	15	-	TRBJ1-1	TGTGCCAGCAGTAAACCATCTAACCAGAACACTGAAGCTTTCTTT	CASSKPSNQNTEAFF
many	TRBV7-3	15	TRBD1	TRBJ2-3	TGTGCCAGCAGCTTAGCAGGGGGTCTTGGAGATACGCAGTATTTT	CASSLAGGLGDTQYF
few	TRBV4-1	14	-	TRBJ2-2	TGCGCCAGCAGCCTTCTAGTGGCTAGCGGGGAGCTGTTTTTT	CASSLLVASGELFF
many	TRBV29-1	12	-	TRBJ2-7	TGCAGCGTTGTTGTGGATCGCAGCGAGCAGTACTTC	CSVVVDRSEQYF
few	TRBV5-1	13	TRBD1	TRBJ1-1	TGCGCCAGCAGCGTGGGACAGTTCACTGAAGCTTTCTTT	CASSVGQFTEAFF
few	TRBV20-1	14	TRBD1	TRBJ2-5	TGCAGTGCTTACAGGGGGACTGTCCAAGAGACCCAGTACTTC	CSAYRGTVQETQYF
-	TRBV12-3/TRBV12-4	15	TRBD1	TRBJ2-5	TGTGCCAGCAGTCGGGGACAGGGGAATCAAGAGACCCAGTACTTC	CASSRGQGNQETQYF
-	TRBV5-1	14	TRBD1	TRBJ1-2	TGCGCCAGCAGCCAGGACAGGGGGACGGGCGGCTACACCTTC	CASSQDRGTGGYTF
-	TRBV5-1	17	-	TRBJ1-1	TGCGCCAGCAGCTTGGTTTCGGGGGGCCGGGGGAACACTGAAGCTTTCTTT	CASSLVSGGRGNTEAFF
-	TRBV4-1	17	-	TRBJ1-1	TGCGCCAGCAGCCAAGTCACCGGGGGCACCTCTGACACTGAAGCTTTCTTT	CASSQVTGGTSDTEAFF
few	TRBV18	12	-	TRBJ1-1	TGTGCCAGCTCACCAAGGCAGTTAGAAGCTTTCTTT	CASSPRQLEAFF
few	TRBV29-1	14	TRBD2	TRBJ2-7	TGCAGCGTCGGGGGGGTAGCGGGAATCTACGAGCAGTACTTC	CSVGGVAGIYEQYF
few	TRBV6-1	16	TRBD1	TRBJ1-2	TGTGCCAGCAGTGAAGCCCCGAGGGACAGGGCCTATGGCTACACCTTC	CASSEAPRDRAYGYTF
-	TRBV20-1	11	-	TRBJ2-1	TGCAGTGCTAGTGGCGTTGGTGACCAGTTCTTC	CSASGVGDQFF
-	TRBV7-2	14	-	TRBJ1-1	TGTGCCAGCAGCGCGACAGTTATGAACACTGAAGCTTTCTTT	CASSATVMNTEAFF
many	TRBV18	14	-	TRBJ2-5	TGTGCCAGCTCACCACCGGTCCAACAAGAGACCCAGTACTTC	CASSPPVQQETQYF
few	TRBV20-1	14	-	TRBJ2-2	TGCAGTGCTAGCCTGGACTCTTACACCGGGGAGCTGTTTTTT	CSASLDSYTGELFF
-	TRBV7-8	17	-	TRBJ1-6	TGTGCCAGCAGCTTACGGCCCCCGGCCCCGGATAATTCACCCCTCCACTTT	CASSLRPPAPDNSPLHF
few	TRBV5-1	15	TRBD2	TRBJ2-7	TGCGCCAGCAGCCCGGGCTCCAGCGGGAGCTACGAGCAGTACTTC	CASSPGSSGSYEQYF
-	TRBV7-2	16	TRBD2	TRBJ2-5	TGTGCCAGCAGCTCCAGCGCGGGAGAATTCCAAGAGACCCAGTACTTC	CASSSSAGEFQETQYF
-	TRBV29-1	14	-	TRBJ1-3	TGCAGCGTATCTGGGACACCGCCTGGAAACACCATATATTTT	CSVSGTPPGNTIYF
once	TRBV4-1	15	TRBD2	TRBJ2-3	TGCGCCAGCAGGCCGACTAGCGGGAGGGCAGATACGCAGTATTTT	CASRPTSGRADTQYF
few	TRBV20-1	14	TRBD2	TRBJ2-1	TGCAGTGCTTTAGCGGGAGGGGTCTACAATGAGCAGTTCTTC	CSALAGGVYNEQFF
-	TRBV21-1	16	-	TRBJ2-1	TGTGCCAGCAGCGCCCAAACTAGCGGGAGGCCCAATGAGCAGTTCTTC	CASSAQTSGRPNEQFF
few	TRBV18	15	TRBD1	TRBJ2-7	TGTGCCAGCTCACTCGGGACAGGGGATCTCTACGAGCAGTACTTC	CASSLGTGDLYEQYF
few	TRBV6-2/TRBV6-3	19	TRBD2	TRBJ2-2	TGTGCCAGCAGTTCCCCCAGACTAGCGGGAGATCGAAACACCGGGGAGCTGTTTTTT	CASSSPRLAGDRNTGELFF
-	TRBV27	13	-	TRBJ2-7	TGTGCCAGCACCTCAGGGGCTGTCTACGAGCAGTACTTC	CASTSGAVYEQYF
few	TRBV7-9	17	TRBD2	TRBJ2-5	TGTGCCAGCAGCTTGCCAGCCATAGGTCTAGCGGAAGAGACCCAGTACTTC	CASSLPAIGLAEETQYF
-	TRBV12-3/TRBV12-4	14	TRBD1	TRBJ1-2	TGTGCCAGCGGAATTAGGACAGGGGTTTTGGGCTACACCTTC	CASGIRTGVLGYTF
-	TRBV20-1	12	-	TRBJ1-4	TGCAGTGCTAGGGCAACTAATGAAAAACTGTTTTTT	CSARATNEKLFF
few	TRBV20-1	14	-	TRBJ1-2	TGCAGTGTCAAAGACAGGATGACTAACTATGGCTACACCTTC	CSVKDRMTNYGYTF
-	TRBV4-1	13	-	TRBJ2-3	TGCGCCAGCAGCCCTCAAGAGGCAGATACGCAGTATTTT	CASSPQEADTQYF
-	TRBV2	13	-	TRBJ1-1	TGTGCCAGCAGTGATTTGGGAAACACTGAAGCTTTCTTT	CASSDLGNTEAFF
few	TRBV4-1	16	TRBD2	TRBJ2-3	TGCGCCAGCAGCCAGGGACTAGCGGGAGACACAGATACGCAGTATTTT	CASSQGLAGDTDTQYF
-	TRBV5-1	15	TRBD2	TRBJ2-7	TGCGCCAGCAGCTCACCCGGGACTAGCGGCTACGAGCAGTACTTC	CASSSPGTSGYEQYF
-	TRBV21-1	19	-	TRBJ2-6	TGTGCCAGCAGCACCAGCCCGGGCCCTAACACAACTGGGGCCAACGTCCTGACTTTC	CASSTSPGPNTTGANVLTF
few	TRBV27	16	TRBD1	TRBJ2-1	TGTGCCAGCAGTCCCTGGACAGGGGCCCTCTACAATGAGCAGTTCTTC	CASSPWTGALYNEQFF
few	TRBV5-1	15	-	TRBJ2-1	TGCGCCAGCAGTTCGGACGGGGGGCCCTACAATGAGCAGTTCTTC	CASSSDGGPYNEQFF
few	TRBV28	14	TRBD1	TRBJ2-2	TGTGCCAGCAGTTTAACAGGGGAGAGTGGGGAGTTGTTTTTT	CASSLTGESGELFF
-	TRBV5-6	14	-	TRBJ2-1	TGTGCCAGCAGCTTGGAGCTTCTCAACAATGAGCAGTTCTTC	CASSLELLNNEQFF